This TCR beta chain was captured in a study of beta chain features in type 1 diabetes. What was sequenced were expressed TCRB transcripts, since all of the isolated RNA had been reverse transcribed. The protocol was immunoSEQ multiplex PCR, while the TCRdb copy is restricted to in-frame clones and leaves out a portion. The sample holds more than 550,000 clones, over 13% seen once. This clone was seen a handful of times. Its antigen is as yet unknown. Every participating donor gave one draw, a heparinised blood sample averaging about 100 mL. Each of the CD4+ naive, central memory, regulatory and stem cell-like memory populations was sorted via CD45RO/CCR7/CD25/CD127/CD95/CD27. Trimming cost V 8 bases and J 1 base, with 14 bases left between them. This CDR3 contains 13 residues. Germline V gene data show CDR1 as SQVTM and CDR2 as ANQGSEA. Study outcomes and limitations: The cDNA sequencing approach could over-represent high-TCR-expressing cells. Among all four CD4+ subsets, Type 1 diabetes patients had TCRB CDR3s that were moderately but significantly shorter.

This TCR was sampled from a man between 18 and 29 years old with type 1 diabetes. The chain carries TRBV29-1 and TRBJ1-1; TRBD1 might be the D (5 bases). Input material: naive CD4+ T cells from blood. The CDR3 nucleotides are TGCAGCATGGGGGTCGTCGGGAACACTGAAGCTTTCTTT. Its protein product is CSMGVVGNTEAFF.